The 30 T cell receptor beta chains below all came from one sample that was sequenced in a study of blood T cell repertoires in COVID-19. The protocol was immunoSEQ multiplex PCR, while the TCRdb copy is restricted to in-frame clones and leaves out a portion. The sample has hundreds of thousands of clones; 83% are singletons. The sequenced sample consisted of peripheral blood. The receptors derive from a woman in her 50s who had recovered from COVID-19.

The chain links TRBV6-5 to TRBJ2-1, with 8 bases aligning to TRBD2. V trimming: 0 bases; J trimming: 0 bases; junction bases outside the gene matches: 1. CDR3 size: 16 residues. The germline CDR1 and CDR2 sequences are MNHEY and SVGAGI. The DNA of the CDR3 is TGTGCCAGCAGTTACTCGAGCGGGAGCTCCTACAATGAGCAGTTCTTC. This translates into CASSYSSGSSYNEQFF.

The rearrangement joins TRBV3-1 (or the pseudogene TRBV3-2) to TRBJ1-1, with a possible D match to TRBD1 (5 bases). The germline V gene has CDR1 LGHDT and CDR2 YNNKEL (reference sequence). The V end was cut by 4 bases, the J end by 3 bases, with 6 bases between. The CDR3 has 12 amino acids. The CDR3 sequence is CASSRGDTEAFF. CDR3 nucleotides: TGTGCCAGCAGCCGGGGGGACACTGAAGCTTTCTTT.

The genes are TRBV10-1 and TRBJ1-4; 7 positions match TRBD1. The CDR3 contains 18 residues. V was pared by 6 bases and J by 8 bases, with 21 bases of the junction left unmatched. Germline CDR1 WNHNN, CDR2 SYGVQD (reference sequence). CDR3 nucleotide sequence: TGCGCCAGCAGGGCCGGGACAGTGCCCGAAGCATTTCTAGAAAAACTGTTTTTT. It encodes CASRAGTVPEAFLEKLFF.

V and J are TRBV5-5 and TRBJ1-1; 9 bases line up with TRBD1. With 7 bases clipped from V and 5 bases from J, the junction kept 3 bases outside the gene matches. The V gene's germline CDR1 is SGHKS and CDR2 YYEKEE (reference sequence). This CDR3 has 12 residues. CDR3 DNA sequence: TGTGCCAGCGCCGGGACAGGGACTGAAGCTTTCTTT. Its translation: CASAGTGTEAFF.

This chain links TRBV30 with TRBJ1-4; possibly TRBD1 for D (6 bases). V was pared by 4 bases and J by 3 bases, with 18 bases between. The CDR3 is 16 residues long. The germline gives CDR1 GTSNPN, CDR2 SVGIG (reference sequence). The CDR3: CAWTGGSGAPNEKLFF. CDR3 nucleotides: TGTGCCTGGACCGGTGGGTCAGGGGCCCCTAATGAAAAACTGTTTTTT.

V gene TRBV6-5 combines with J gene TRBJ1-2, with TRBD1 matching 10 bases. CDR3 length: 14 amino acids. Germline V gives CDR1 MNHEY, CDR2 SVGAGI. Trimming cost V 2 bases and J 5 bases; bases outside gene matches: 2. The CDR3 region has the DNA TGTGCCAGCAGTTACGACAGGGGGCTTTATGGCTACACCTTC. Protein product: CASSYDRGLYGYTF.

V usage is TRBV7-9 and J usage is TRBJ1-5; D ambiguous. The CDR3 runs to 12 residues. CDR1 and CDR2 from the germline V gene are SEHNR and FQNEAQ (reference sequence). With 8 bases removed from V and 6 bases from J, the gap between germline ends came to 11 bases. The CDR3 spells CASSPGGQPQHF. The DNA for the CDR3 is TGTGCCAGCTCCCCTGGCGGTCAGCCCCAGCATTTT. Using reference TRBV7-9 and TRBJ1-5 for the parts outside the CDR3, the full variable domain is DTGVSQNPRHKITKRGQNVTFRCDPISEHNRLYWYRQTLGQGPEFLTYFQNEAQLEKSRLLSDRFSAERPKGSFSTLEIQRTEQGDSAMYLCASSPGGQPQHFGDGTRLSIL.

V usage is TRBV5-4 and J usage is TRBJ1-1; 11 bases are shared with TRBD1. The CDR3 runs to 15 residues. V lost 2 bases to trimming and J lost 4 bases; unmatched junction nucleotides: 4. Germline V CDR1 and CDR2: SGHNT, YYREEE (reference sequence). The CDR3 spells CASSFGQGAFTEAFF. CDR3 DNA: TGTGCCAGCAGCTTTGGACAGGGGGCTTTCACTGAAGCTTTCTTT. Using reference TRBV5-4 and TRBJ1-1 for the parts outside the CDR3, the full variable domain is ETGVTQSPTHLIKTRGQQVTLRCSSQSGHNTVSWYQQALGQGPQFIFQYYREEENGRGNFPPRFSGLQFPNYSSELNVNALELDDSALYLCASSFGQGAFTEAFFGQGTRLTVV.

The gene calls are TRBV4-3 and TRBJ2-7, with D unclear. Trimming pared 0 bases from V and 1 base from J, leaving 13 bases between. Germline V gene data show CDR1 as LGHNA and CDR2 as YSLEER. The CDR3 is 16 amino acids. The CDR3 is CASSQDGPIVSYEQYF. Here the CDR3 DNA reads TGCGCCAGCAGCCAAGATGGGCCCATAGTGTCCTACGAGCAGTACTTC.

Of note for this clone: Different DNA sequences within this sample yield the same CDR3. J is TRBJ2-7 and V is TRBV28, with 9 bases matching TRBD1. V was clipped by 5 bases and J by 3 bases; unmatched bases: 8. The germline V gene encodes CDR1 MDHEN and CDR2 SYDVKM. The CDR3 is 15 residues long. DNA for the CDR3: TGTGCCAGCAGTAGCCCCGGGACAGGGAGCTACGAGCAGTACTTC. Translating it yields CASSSPGTGSYEQYF.

The V and J genes are TRBV4-1 and TRBJ1-4; D may be TRBD1 (5 bases). Germline V gene data show CDR1 as MGHRA and CDR2 as YSYEKL. The ends were cut back, 1 base at V and 7 bases at J, with 13 bases in the middle. The CDR3 is 15 amino acids. Written as DNA, the CDR3 is TGCGCCAGCAGCCAAGTGGGGGGGTTGAGTGAAAAACTGTTTTTT. Translated, it gives CASSQVGGLSEKLFF.

This chain connects TRBV9 to TRBJ1-3; unclear D gene. This CDR3 comprises 16 residues. Germline V gene sequence: CDR1 SGDLS, CDR2 YYNGEE. V shed 0 bases and J shed 4 bases, with 14 bases lying between them. DNA for the CDR3: TGTGCCAGCAGCGTAGGGAACAGACCCTTCGGAAACACCATATATTTT. This encodes CASSVGNRPFGNTIYF.

The chain joins TRBV7-7 to TRBJ2-1, with D possibly being TRBD1 (8 bases). The CDR3 has 15 amino acids. Trimming removed 5 bases at V and 7 bases at J, with 18 bases between. CDR1 and CDR2 (germline): SSHAT, FNYEAQ (reference sequence). DNA for the CDR3: TGTGCCAGCAGCCCTGGACAGGGACTAAGGAATGAGCAGTTCTTC. It is translated as CASSPGQGLRNEQFF.

V is TRBV18 and J is TRBJ1-5, with D possibly being TRBD1 (6 bases). The CDR3 spans 14 residues. Germline V CDR1 and CDR2: KGHSH, LQKENI. The ends were cut back, 3 bases at V and 5 bases at J, with 11 bases in the middle. The CDR3 sequence: CASSPVRGHQPQHF. The CDR3 DNA reads TGTGCCAGCTCACCCGTCAGGGGCCATCAGCCCCAGCATTTT.

This sequence joins TRBV7-9 and TRBJ2-7, with no clear D. The V end lost 5 bases, the J end lost 2 bases, and 7 bases lay between the germline ends. In germline, CDR1 is SEHNR, CDR2 FQNEAQ (reference sequence). The CDR3 is made up of 12 amino acids. The CDR3 is CASSPSAYEQYF. In DNA, the CDR3 is TGTGCCAGCAGCCCCTCAGCCTACGAGCAGTACTTC.

V usage is TRBV3-1 (or the pseudogene TRBV3-2) and J usage is TRBJ2-7; 12 nucleotides align to TRBD2. V dropped 4 bases and J dropped 4; count of bases not matched to a gene: 5. Germline assignment: CDR1 LGHDT and CDR2 YNNKEL (reference sequence). The CDR3 has 15 residues. The CDR3 DNA reads TGTGCCAGCAGCCCTGGACTAGCGGGGAGTTACGAGCAGTACTTC. Its protein is CASSPGLAGSYEQYF.

This chain connects TRBV20-1 to TRBJ2-3; 9 positions agree with TRBD2. J lost 4 bases, V lost 3 bases, and 8 bases had no gene match. CDR1 is DFQATT and CDR2 is SNEGSKA in the germline V gene (reference sequence). The CDR3 consists of 15 residues. In DNA, the CDR3 is TGCAGTGCTAGTCTAGCGGGAACTACCCCAGATACGCAGTATTTT. Residues: CSASLAGTTPDTQYF.

The gene calls are TRBV5-1 and TRBJ2-5; D is undetermined. Trimming left V 0 bases short and J 0 bases short, with 6 bases between. The CDR3 extends over 14 amino acids. Germline CDR1 SGHRS, CDR2 YFSETQ. CDR3 DNA sequence: TGCGCCAGCAGCTTGGCTCTACACCAAGAGACCCAGTACTTC. It codes for CASSLALHQETQYF.

This chain uses TRBV18 with TRBJ1-4; D is unclear. V lost 5 bases, J lost 3 bases, and 7 bases lay in between. The CDR3 covers 13 residues. CDR1 and CDR2 (germline): KGHSH, LQKENI. For the CDR3, the DNA is TGTGCCAGCTCATCGGGATCTAATGAAAAACTGTTTTTT. Protein sequence: CASSSGSNEKLFF.

This sequence joins TRBV3-1 (or the pseudogene TRBV3-2) and TRBJ1-1; D gene uncertain. The CDR3 length is 12 residues. CDR1 and CDR2 from the germline V gene are LGHDT and YNNKEL (reference sequence). Trimming shortened V by 1 base and J by 2 bases, and 2 bases separated the two germline ends. DNA for the CDR3: TGTGCCAGCAGCCAAGCTAACACTGAAGCTTTCTTT. This codes for CASSQANTEAFF.

The V and J genes are TRBV3-1 (or the pseudogene TRBV3-2) and TRBJ2-7; 7 bases align to TRBD1. The CDR3 runs to 14 residues. The junction had 7 bases not matched to a gene; V was cut back by 3 bases and J by 5 bases. Germline loops: CDR1 LGHDT, CDR2 YNNKEL (reference sequence). CDR3 loop: CASSHPDRLNEQYF. The CDR3 region has the DNA TGTGCCAGCAGCCACCCGGACAGGTTGAACGAGCAGTACTTC.

This chain links TRBV6-1 with TRBJ2-3; the match to TRBD1 covers 7 bases. The V gene end was trimmed by 3 bases and the J gene end by 1 base; junction bases not matched to a gene: 7. In germline, CDR1 is MNHNS, CDR2 SASEGT. This CDR3 region has 16 residues. DNA of the CDR3: TGTGCCAGCAGTGACCGGACAGGAGGAGGCACAGATACGCAGTATTTT. It is translated as CASSDRTGGGTDTQYF.

The sample holds one count of this clone. J is TRBJ1-3 and V is TRBV28; 7 bases align to TRBD1. This CDR3 region has 15 residues. J gave up 6 bases and V 4 bases, and 9 bases lay outside the gene matches. CDR1 and CDR2 (germline): MDHEN, SYDVKM. The CDR3 is CASSSRGLGENTIYF. The CDR3 nucleotides read TGTGCCAGCAGTTCTAGGGGGCTAGGTGAAAACACCATATATTTT.

This clone was counted only a few times. The chain combines TRBV6-6 with TRBJ2-7; possible D gene TRBD1, 6 bases. The V gene's germline CDR1 is MNHNY and CDR2 SVGAGI (reference sequence). Trimming shortened V by 6 bases and J by 0 bases, and 12 bases separated the two germline ends. CDR3 length: 14 amino acids. The CDR3, as DNA: TGTGCCAGCAGCCGAGACAGGAGCTCCTACGAGCAGTACTTC. Translation: CASSRDRSSYEQYF.

The chain uses TRBV6-5 and TRBJ1-1; D is uncertain. Germline assignment: CDR1 MNHEY and CDR2 SVGAGI. Trimming stripped 2 bases from V and 8 bases from J, with 15 bases between. This CDR3 contains 14 residues. The CDR3 region is CASSYTSGLFEAFF. The CDR3 DNA sequence: TGTGCCAGCAGTTACACCTCGGGTCTTTTCGAAGCTTTCTTT.

The V and J genes are TRBV6-5 and TRBJ2-1, with D hard to call. Germline V gene lookup returns CDR1 MNHEY and CDR2 SVGAGI. Trimming took 4 bases from V and 0 from J, leaving 10 bases between them. This CDR3 is built from 15 residues. CDR3 loop: CASSFRRSSYNEQFF. Here the CDR3 DNA reads TGTGCCAGCAGTTTCCGACGGAGCTCCTACAATGAGCAGTTCTTC.

This chain uses TRBV24-1 with TRBJ1-5; no clear D. V was cut by 4 bases and J by 3 bases, with 9 bases left in between. The germline V gene has CDR1 KGHDR and CDR2 SFDVKD. The CDR3 runs to 14 residues. The CDR3 coding sequence is TGTGCCACCAGTGACCGGGTACCCAATCAGCCCCAGCATTTT. It translates to CATSDRVPNQPQHF.

The V call is TRBV6-4, the J call TRBJ2-1, with no clear D. Germline CDR1 is MRHNA and CDR2 is SNTAGT. V was cut by 0 bases and J by 3 bases, with 9 bases left in between. This CDR3 has 15 residues. The CDR3 DNA reads TGTGCCAGCAGTGACTCGGCGGAAAGCTACAATGAGCAGTTCTTC. Amino acids: CASSDSAESYNEQFF.

The chain links TRBV11-2 to TRBJ2-3, with D perhaps matching TRBD2 (5 bases). V shed 8 bases and J shed 4 bases, with 10 bases lying between them. The CDR3 runs to 12 residues. Looked up from germline, CDR1 is SGHAT and CDR2 is FQNNGV. The CDR3 reads CASGAGADTQYF. In DNA form, the CDR3 reads TGTGCCAGCGGCGCCGGGGCAGATACGCAGTATTTT. The entire variable domain, with the rest obtained from reference TRBV11-2 and TRBJ2-3, is as follows: EAGVAQSPRYKIIEKRQSVAFWCNPISGHATLYWYQQILGQGPKLLIQFQNNGVVDDSQLPKDRFSAERLKGVDSTLKIQPAKLEDSAVYLCASGAGADTQYFGPGTRLTVL.

V and J are TRBV3-1 (or the pseudogene TRBV3-2) and TRBJ2-3; TRBD2 aligns across 12 bases. This CDR3 spans 15 amino acids. Germline CDR1 is LGHDT and CDR2 is YNNKEL (reference sequence). V was pared by 4 bases and J by 7 bases, with 6 bases of the junction left unmatched. The CDR3 is CASSPGLAGANTQYF. The CDR3 nucleotides are TGTGCCAGCAGCCCGGGACTAGCGGGTGCAAATACGCAGTATTTT.